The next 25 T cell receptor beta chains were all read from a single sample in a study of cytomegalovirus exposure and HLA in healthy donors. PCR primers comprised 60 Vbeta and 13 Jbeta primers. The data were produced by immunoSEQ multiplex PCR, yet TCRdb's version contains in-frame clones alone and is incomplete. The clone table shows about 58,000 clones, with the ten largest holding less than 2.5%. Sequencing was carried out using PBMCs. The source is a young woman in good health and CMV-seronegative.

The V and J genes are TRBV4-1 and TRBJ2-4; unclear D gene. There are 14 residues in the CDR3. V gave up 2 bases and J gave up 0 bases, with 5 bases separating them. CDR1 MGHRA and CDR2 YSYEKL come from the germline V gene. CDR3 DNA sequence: TGCGCCAGCAGCCAACAACTAGCCAAAAACATTCAGTACTTC. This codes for CASSQQLAKNIQYF.

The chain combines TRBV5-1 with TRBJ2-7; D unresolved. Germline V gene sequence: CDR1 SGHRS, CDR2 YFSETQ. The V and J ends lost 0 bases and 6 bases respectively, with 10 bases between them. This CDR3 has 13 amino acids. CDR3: CASSLGPEREQYF. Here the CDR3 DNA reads TGCGCCAGCAGCTTGGGCCCCGAGCGCGAGCAGTACTTC. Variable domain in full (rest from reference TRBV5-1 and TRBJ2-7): KAGVTQTPRYLIKTRGQQVTLSCSPISGHRSVSWYQQTPGQGLQFLFEYFSETQRNKGNFPGRFSGRQFSNSRSEMNVSTLELGDSALYLCASSLGPEREQYFGPGTRLTVT.

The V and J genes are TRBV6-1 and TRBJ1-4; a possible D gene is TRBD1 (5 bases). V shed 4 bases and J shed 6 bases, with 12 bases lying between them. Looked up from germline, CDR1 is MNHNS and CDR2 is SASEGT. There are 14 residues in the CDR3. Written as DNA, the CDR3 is TGTGCCAGCAGTGTCTCGGGGGTGGATGAAAAACTGTTTTTT. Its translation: CASSVSGVDEKLFF.

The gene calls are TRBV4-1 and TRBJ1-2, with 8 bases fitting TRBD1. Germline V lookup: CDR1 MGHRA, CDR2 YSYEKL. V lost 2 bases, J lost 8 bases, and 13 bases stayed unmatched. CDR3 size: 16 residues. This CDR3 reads CASSQPPRGRAGGYTF. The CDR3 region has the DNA TGCGCCAGCAGCCAACCCCCCAGGGGGCGAGCAGGGGGCTACACCTTC.

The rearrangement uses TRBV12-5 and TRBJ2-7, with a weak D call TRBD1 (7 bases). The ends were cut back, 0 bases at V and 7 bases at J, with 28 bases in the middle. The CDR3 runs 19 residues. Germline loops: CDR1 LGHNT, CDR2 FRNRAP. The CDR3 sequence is CASGLVLGGGGNLPNEQYF. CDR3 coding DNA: TGTGCTAGTGGTTTGGTCCTAGGGGGCGGCGGGAATCTACCTAATGAGCAGTACTTC.

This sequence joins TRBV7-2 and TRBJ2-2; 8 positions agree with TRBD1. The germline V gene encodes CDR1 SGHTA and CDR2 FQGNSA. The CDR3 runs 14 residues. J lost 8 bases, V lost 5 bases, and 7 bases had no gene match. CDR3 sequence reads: CASSGQGLAGELFF. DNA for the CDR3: TGTGCCAGCAGCGGACAGGGTTTGGCGGGGGAGCTGTTTTTT.

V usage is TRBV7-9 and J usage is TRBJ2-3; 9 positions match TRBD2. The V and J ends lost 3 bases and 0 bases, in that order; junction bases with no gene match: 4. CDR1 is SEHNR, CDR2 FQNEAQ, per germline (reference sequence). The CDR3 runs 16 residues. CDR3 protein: CASSFTTSGSTDTQYF. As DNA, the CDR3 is TGTGCCAGCAGCTTCACGACTAGCGGTAGCACAGATACGCAGTATTTT.

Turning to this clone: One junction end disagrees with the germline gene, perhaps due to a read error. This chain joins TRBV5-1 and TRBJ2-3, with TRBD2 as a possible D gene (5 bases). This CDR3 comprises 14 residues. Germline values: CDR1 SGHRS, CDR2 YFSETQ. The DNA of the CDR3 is TGCGCCAGCAGCCTACTAGACCGCACAGATAAGCAGTATTTT. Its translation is CASSLLDRTDKQYF.

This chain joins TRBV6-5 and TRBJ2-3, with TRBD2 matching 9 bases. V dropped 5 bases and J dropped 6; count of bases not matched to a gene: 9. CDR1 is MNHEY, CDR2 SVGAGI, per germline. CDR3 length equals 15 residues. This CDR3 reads CASSKPSGTVDTQYF. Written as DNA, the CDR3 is TGTGCCAGCAGTAAACCTAGCGGGACTGTGGATACGCAGTATTTT.

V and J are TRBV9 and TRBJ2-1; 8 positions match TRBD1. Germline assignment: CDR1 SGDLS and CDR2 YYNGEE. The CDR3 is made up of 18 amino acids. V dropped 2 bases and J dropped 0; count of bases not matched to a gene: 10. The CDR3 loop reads CASSVARGRASSYNEQFF. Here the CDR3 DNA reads TGTGCCAGCAGCGTGGCCAGGGGGCGGGCTAGCTCCTACAATGAGCAGTTCTTC.

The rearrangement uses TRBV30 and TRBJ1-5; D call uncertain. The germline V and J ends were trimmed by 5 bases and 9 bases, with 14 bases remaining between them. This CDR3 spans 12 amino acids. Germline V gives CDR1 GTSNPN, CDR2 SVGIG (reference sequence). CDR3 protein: CAWGVAEGPQHF. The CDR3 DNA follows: TGTGCCTGGGGGGTGGCAGAGGGGCCCCAGCATTTT.

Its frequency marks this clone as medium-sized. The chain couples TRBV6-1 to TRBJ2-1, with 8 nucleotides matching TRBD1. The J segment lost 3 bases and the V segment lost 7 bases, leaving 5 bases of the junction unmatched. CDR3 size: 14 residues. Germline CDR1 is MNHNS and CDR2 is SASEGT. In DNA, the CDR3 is TGTGCCAGCACCAACAGGGGGGACTACAATGAGCAGTTCTTC. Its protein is CASTNRGDYNEQFF.

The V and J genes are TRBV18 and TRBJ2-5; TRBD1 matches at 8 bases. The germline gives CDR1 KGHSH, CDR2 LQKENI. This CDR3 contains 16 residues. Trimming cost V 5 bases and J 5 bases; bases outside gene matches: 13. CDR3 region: CASSSTQGAFVETQYF. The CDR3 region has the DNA TGTGCCAGCTCAAGTACTCAGGGGGCTTTCGTTGAGACCCAGTACTTC.

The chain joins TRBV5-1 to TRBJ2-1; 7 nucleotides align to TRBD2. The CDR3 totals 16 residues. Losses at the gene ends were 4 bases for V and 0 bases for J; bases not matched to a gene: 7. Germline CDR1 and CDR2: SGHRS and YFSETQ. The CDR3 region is CASSGSGGSSYNEQFF. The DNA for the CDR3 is TGCGCCAGCAGCGGTTCCGGCGGGAGCTCCTACAATGAGCAGTTCTTC.

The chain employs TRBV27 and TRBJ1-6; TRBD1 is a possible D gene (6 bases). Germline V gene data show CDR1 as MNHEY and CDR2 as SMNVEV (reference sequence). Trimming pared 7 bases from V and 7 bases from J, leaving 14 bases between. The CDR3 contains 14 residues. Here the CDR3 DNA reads TGTGCCAGCACTCTGACAGGATTGAATTCACCCCTCCACTTT. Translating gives CASTLTGLNSPLHF.

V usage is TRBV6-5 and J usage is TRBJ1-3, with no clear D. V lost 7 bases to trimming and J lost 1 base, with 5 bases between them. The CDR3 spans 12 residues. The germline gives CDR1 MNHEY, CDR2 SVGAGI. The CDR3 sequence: CASTSSGNTIYF. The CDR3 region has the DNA TGTGCCAGCACCTCTTCTGGAAACACCATATATTTT.

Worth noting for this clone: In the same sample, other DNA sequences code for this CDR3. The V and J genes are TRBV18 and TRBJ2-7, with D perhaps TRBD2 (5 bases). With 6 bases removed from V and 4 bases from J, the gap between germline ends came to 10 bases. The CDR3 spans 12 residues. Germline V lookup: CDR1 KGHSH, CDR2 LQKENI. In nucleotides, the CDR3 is TGTGCCAGCTCGCCCGAGGGTTACGAGCAGTACTTC. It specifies CASSPEGYEQYF.

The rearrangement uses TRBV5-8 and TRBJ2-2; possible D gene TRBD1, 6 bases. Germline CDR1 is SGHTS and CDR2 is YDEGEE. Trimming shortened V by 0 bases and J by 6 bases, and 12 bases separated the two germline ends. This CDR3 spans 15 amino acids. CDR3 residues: CASSLAFQGSGELFF. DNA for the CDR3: TGTGCCAGCAGCTTGGCGTTTCAGGGGTCCGGGGAGCTGTTTTTT.

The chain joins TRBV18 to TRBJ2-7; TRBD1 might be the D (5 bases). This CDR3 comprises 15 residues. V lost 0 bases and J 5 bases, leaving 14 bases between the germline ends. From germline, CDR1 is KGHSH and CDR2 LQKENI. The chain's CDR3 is CASSPPGARSNEQYF. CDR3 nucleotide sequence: TGTGCCAGCTCACCACCAGGGGCAAGATCGAACGAGCAGTACTTC.

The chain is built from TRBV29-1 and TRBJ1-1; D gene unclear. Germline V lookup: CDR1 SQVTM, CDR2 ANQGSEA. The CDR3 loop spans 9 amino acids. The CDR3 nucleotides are TGCATCCCCCGCACTGAAGCTTTCTTT. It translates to CIPRTEAFF.

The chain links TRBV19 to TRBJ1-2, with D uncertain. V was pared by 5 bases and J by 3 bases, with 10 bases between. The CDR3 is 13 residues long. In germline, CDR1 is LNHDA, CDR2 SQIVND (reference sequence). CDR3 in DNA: TGTGCCAGTAGTTCGAACCGGGACTATGGCTACACCTTC. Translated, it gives CASSSNRDYGYTF.

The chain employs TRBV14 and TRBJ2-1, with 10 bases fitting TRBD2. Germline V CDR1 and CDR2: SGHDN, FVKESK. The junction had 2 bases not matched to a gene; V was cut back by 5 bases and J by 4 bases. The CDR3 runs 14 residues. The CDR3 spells CASSGTSAYNEQFF. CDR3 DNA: TGTGCCAGCAGCGGGACTAGCGCTTACAATGAGCAGTTCTTC.

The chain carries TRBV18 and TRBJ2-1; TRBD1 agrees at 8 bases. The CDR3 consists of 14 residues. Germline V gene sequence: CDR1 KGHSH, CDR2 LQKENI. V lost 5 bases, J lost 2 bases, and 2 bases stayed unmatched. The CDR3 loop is CASSSDRAYNEQFF. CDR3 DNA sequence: TGTGCCAGCTCATCGGACAGGGCCTACAATGAGCAGTTCTTC.

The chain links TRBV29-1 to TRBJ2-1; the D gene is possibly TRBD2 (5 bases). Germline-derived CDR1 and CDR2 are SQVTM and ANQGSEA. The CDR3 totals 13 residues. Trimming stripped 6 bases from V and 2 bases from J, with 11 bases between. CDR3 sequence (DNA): TGCAGCGTCCGCCGCGGGCCCTACAATGAGCAGTTCTTC. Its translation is CSVRRGPYNEQFF.

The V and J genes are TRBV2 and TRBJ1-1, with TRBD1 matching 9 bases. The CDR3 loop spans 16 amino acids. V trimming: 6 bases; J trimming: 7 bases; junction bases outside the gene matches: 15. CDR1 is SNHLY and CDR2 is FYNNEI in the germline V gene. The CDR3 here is CASRVYILGTGSEAFF. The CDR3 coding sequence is TGTGCCAGCAGAGTATACATCCTTGGGACAGGGAGTGAAGCTTTCTTT. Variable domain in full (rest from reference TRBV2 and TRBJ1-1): EPEVTQTPSHQVTQMGQEVILRCVPISNHLYFYWYRQILGQKVEFLVSFYNNEISEKSEIFDDQFSVERPDGSNFTLKIRSTKLEDSAMYFCASRVYILGTGSEAFFGQGTRLTVV.